The entry below gives a single TCR beta chain sequence along with its context. This entry belongs to a study of blood T cell dynamics during melanoma immunotherapy. Study as a whole: Standard first-line treatment here was pembrolizumab or nivolumab plus ipilimumab in metastatic melanoma.

Trimming removed 6 bases from V and 4 bases from J, with 7 bases in between. CDR1 is SNHLY and CDR2 is FYNNEI in the germline V gene. The CDR3 is 11 residues long. A fixed DNA input of about 350 ng was used per bulk PBMC sample. Assay used: immunoSEQ multiplex PCR; TCRdb lists only in-frame clones, some missing. The sample holds 15,000 to 20,000 clones, about 89% seen once. Time point given: pre-treatment baseline. V is TRBV2 and J is TRBJ2-7; D not resolved. The clonotype comes from a human donor with melanoma. Sample: blood, taken from a patient treated with checkpoint blockade. The CDR3 DNA sequence: TGTGCCAGCAGCTCCGGATACGAGCAGTACTTC. Amino acids: CASSSGYEQYF.